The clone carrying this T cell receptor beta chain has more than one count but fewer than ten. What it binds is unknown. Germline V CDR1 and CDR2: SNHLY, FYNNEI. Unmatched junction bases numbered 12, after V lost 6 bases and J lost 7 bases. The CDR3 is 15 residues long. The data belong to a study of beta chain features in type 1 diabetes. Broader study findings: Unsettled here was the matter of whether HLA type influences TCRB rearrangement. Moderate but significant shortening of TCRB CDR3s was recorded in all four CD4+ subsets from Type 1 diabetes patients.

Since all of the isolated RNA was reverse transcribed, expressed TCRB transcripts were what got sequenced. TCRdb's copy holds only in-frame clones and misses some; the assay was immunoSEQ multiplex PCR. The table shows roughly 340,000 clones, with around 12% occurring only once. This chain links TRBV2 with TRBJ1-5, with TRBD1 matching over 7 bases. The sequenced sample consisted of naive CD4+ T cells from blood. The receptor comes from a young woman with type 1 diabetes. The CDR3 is CASSAGQDTLQPQHF. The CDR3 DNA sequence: TGTGCCAGCAGCGCTGGACAGGATACTTTGCAGCCCCAGCATTTT.